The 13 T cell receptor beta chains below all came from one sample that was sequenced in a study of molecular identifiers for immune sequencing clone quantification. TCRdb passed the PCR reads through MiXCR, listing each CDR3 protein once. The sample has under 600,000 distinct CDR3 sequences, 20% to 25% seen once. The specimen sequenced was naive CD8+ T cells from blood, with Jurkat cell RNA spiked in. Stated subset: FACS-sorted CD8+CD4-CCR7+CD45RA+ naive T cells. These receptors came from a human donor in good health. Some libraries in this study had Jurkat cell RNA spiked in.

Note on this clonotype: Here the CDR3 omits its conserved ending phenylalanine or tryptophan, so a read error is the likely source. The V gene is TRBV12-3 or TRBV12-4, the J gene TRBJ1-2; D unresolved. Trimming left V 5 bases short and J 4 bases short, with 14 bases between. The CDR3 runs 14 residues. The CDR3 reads CASSPNTYIYGYTS. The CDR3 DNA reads TGTGCCAGCAGTCCGAACACTTACATCTATGGCTACACCTCC.

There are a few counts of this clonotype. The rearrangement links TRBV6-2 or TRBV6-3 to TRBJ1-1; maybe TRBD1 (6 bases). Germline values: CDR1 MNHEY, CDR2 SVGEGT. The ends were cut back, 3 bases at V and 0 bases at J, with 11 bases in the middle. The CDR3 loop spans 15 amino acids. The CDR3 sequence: CASSYPGAMNTEAFF. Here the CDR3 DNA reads TGTGCCAGCAGTTATCCAGGGGCCATGAACACTGAAGCTTTCTTT.

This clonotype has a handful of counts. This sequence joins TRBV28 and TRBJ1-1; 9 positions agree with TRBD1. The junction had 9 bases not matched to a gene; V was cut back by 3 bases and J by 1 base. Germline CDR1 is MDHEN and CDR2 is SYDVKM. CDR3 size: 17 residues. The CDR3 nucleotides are TGTGCCAGCAGTTTGCGTATGGGACAGGGACAGAACACTGAAGCTTTCTTT. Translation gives CASSLRMGQGQNTEAFF.

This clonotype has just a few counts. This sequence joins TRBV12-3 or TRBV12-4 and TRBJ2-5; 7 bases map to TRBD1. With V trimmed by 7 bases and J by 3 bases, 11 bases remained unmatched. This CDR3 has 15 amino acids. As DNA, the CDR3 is TGTGCCAGCACCTCCGTAGGACAGGCGGAAGAGACCCAGTACTTC. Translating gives CASTSVGQAEETQYF.

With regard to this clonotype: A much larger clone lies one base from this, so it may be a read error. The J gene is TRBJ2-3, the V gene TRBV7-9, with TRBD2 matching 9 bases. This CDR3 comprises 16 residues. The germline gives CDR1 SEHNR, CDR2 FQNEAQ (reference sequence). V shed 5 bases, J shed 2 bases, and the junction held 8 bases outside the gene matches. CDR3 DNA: TGTGCCAGCAGCCCCTTAGCGGGGGTGCCCACAGATACGCAGTATTTT. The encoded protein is CASSPLAGVPTDTQYF.

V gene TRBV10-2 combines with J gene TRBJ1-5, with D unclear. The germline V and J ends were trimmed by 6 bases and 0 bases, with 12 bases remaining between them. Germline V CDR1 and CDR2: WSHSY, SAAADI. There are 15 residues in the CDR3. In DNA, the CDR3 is TGCGCCAGCAGGGAGGGTGTTGATAGCAATCAGCCCCAGCATTTT. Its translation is CASREGVDSNQPQHF.

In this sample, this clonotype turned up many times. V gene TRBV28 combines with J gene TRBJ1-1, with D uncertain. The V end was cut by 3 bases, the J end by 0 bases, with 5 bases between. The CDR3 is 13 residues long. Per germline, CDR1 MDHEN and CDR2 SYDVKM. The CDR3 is CASSFTMNTEAFF. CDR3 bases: TGTGCCAGCAGTTTTACCATGAACACTGAAGCTTTCTTT.

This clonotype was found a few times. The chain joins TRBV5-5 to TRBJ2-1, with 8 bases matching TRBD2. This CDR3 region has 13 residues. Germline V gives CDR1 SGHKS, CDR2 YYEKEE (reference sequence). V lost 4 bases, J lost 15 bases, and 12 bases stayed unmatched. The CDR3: CASSQPGLVGPFF. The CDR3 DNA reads TGTGCCAGCAGCCAACCGGGACTAGTAGGTCCGTTCTTC.

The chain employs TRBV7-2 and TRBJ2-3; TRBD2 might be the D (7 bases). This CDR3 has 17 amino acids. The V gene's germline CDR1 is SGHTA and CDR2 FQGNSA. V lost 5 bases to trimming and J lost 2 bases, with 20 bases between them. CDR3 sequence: CASSILGGAGFTDTQYF. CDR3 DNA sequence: TGTGCCAGCAGCATCCTAGGGGGGGCGGGGTTCACAGATACGCAGTATTTT.

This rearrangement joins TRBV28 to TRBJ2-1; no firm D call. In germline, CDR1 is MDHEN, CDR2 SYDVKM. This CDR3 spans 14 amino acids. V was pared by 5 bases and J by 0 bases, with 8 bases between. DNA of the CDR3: TGTGCCAGCAGTCAGGTATTCTCCTACAATGAGCAGTTCTTC. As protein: CASSQVFSYNEQFF. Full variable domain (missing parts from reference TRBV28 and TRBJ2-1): DVKVTQSSRYLVKRTGEKVFLECVQDMDHENMFWYRQDPGLGLRLIYFSYDVKMKEKGDIPEGYSVSREKKERFSLILESASTNQTSMYLCASSQVFSYNEQFFGPGTRLTVL.

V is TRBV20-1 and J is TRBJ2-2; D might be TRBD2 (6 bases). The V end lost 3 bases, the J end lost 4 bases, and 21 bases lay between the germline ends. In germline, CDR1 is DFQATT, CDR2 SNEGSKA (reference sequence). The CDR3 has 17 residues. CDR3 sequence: CSARYLARLLVTGELFF. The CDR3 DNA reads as TGCAGTGCTAGGTACCTAGCGAGATTGTTAGTCACCGGGGAGCTGTTTTTT.

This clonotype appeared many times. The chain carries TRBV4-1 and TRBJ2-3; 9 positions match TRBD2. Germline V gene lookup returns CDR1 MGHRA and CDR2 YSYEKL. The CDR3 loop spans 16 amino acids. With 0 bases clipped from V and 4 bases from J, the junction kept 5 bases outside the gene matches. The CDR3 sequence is CASSQEGTSLADTQYF. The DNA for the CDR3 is TGCGCCAGCAGCCAAGAGGGGACTAGCTTAGCAGATACGCAGTATTTT.

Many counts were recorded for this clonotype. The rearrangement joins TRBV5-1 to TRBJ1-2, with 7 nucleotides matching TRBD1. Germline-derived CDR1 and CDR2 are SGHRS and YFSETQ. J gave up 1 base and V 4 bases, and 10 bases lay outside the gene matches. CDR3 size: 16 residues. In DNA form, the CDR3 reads TGCGCCAGCAGCCCAACTCCCGGGACAGTTAACTATGGCTACACCTTC. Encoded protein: CASSPTPGTVNYGYTF.